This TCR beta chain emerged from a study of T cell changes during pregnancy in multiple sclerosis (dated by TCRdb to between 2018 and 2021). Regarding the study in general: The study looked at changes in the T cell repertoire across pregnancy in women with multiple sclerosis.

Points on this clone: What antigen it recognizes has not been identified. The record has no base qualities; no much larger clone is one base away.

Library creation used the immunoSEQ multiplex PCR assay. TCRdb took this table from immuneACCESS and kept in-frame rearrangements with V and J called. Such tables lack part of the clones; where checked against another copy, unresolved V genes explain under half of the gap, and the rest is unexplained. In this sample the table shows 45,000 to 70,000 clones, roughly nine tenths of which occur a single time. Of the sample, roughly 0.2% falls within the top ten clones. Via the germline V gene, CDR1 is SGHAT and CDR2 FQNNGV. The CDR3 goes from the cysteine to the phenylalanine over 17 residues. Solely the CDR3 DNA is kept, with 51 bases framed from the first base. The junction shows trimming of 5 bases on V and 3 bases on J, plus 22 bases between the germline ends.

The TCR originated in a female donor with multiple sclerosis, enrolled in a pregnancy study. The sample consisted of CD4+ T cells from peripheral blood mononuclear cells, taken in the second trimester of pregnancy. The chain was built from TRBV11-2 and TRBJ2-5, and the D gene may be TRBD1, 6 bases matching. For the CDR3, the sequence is CASSQRQRKDREETQYF. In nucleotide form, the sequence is TGTGCCAGCAGCCAAAGGCAGAGAAAGGACAGAGAAGAGACCCAGTACTTC.